This TCR beta chain was retrieved from a study of cytomegalovirus exposure and HLA in healthy donors (dated by TCRdb to the late 2010s). Regarding the research as a whole: According to a later analysis, the approximately 120 validation repertoires were produced on the same platform as the approximately 600 repertoires of the first cohort. The study was designed to test whether signatures of past pathogen exposure could be identified by cataloging public T cell receptors. High-throughput TCR immunosequencing, statistical association of individual TCRs with disease status, and machine learning were combined to predict cytomegalovirus infection status. Besides the first cohort of under 700 subjects, a separate validation cohort made up of roughly 130 different subjects was used. On the study overall, not on this receptor specifically: Most TCR sequences were observed very rarely across donors, whereas some public TCRs were present in many individuals. A later analysis found that TCRs clustered in the first cohort also tended to co-occur in the 120 or so validation repertoires, with roughly 95% of cluster scores above 0. A total of 150 to 200 TCR beta chains were listed by the study as associated with cytomegalovirus. The classifier was reported to diagnose cytomegalovirus status with high specificity and sensitivity in both the original and validation cohorts. In vitro tests confirmed that a few of the cytomegalovirus-associated TCR beta chains recognize cytomegalovirus antigens. It was suggested by the authors that the approach could potentially be generalized to other disease states and immunological phenotypes. The validation cohort had no HLA typing available for a later analysis, so co-occurrence within that cohort was assessed over all 130 or so repertoires.

Separate from the roughly 700-subject first cohort, the validation cohort of roughly 110 subjects was the group to which the donors belonged. Library prep was done by the immunoSEQ multiplex PCR assay. On the authors' methods: To diagnose cytomegalovirus status from the catalog of TCR beta chain sequences, a statistical classification framework was built. TCRdb took over this immuneACCESS table, retaining in-frame rearrangements with V and J assigned. Such tables are incomplete; in checked studies, under half of the missing clones stem from an unresolved V gene, and the remainder is unexplained. V and J calls and clone size are given by that table; D and trimming were obtained from the DNA. In this sample the table shows more than 300,000 clones, approximately 90% of which occur a single time. The ten largest clones take up 0.83% of the sample. The germline V gene sets CDR1 to SGHTA and CDR2 to FQGNSA. The CDR3, cysteine through phenylalanine, is 13 amino acids long. The retained sequence is limited to the CDR3, 39 bases, with the frame set at the first base. The junction shows trimming of 3 bases on V and 3 bases on J, plus 6 bases between the germline ends.

This clone was recorded a few times. Its antigen remains undetermined. No clone much larger than this one lies a single base away; base qualities are absent. Recombination joined TRBV7-2 with TRBJ2-1; a tentative D call is TRBD1 (5 bases match). The sample was PBMCs. The source is a woman between 18 and 30 years old in good health and CMV-seronegative. The CDR3 region has the sequence CASSLDNYNEQFF. Read as DNA, the sequence is TGTGCCAGCAGCTTGGACAACTACAATGAGCAGTTCTTC.